Each of the 24 T cell receptor beta chains below was sequenced from the same sample in a study of shared T cell receptors in the human thymus. Method: immunoSEQ multiplex PCR; TCRdb's copy keeps in-frame clones and lacks some. Of some 760,000 clones listed, around 85% are singletons. Another study also made use of these data, one on human thymus T cells.

Sequencing was carried out using thymocytes. These receptors were collected from a girl in the first two years of life with a congenital heart defect.

This clone was recorded only once. The chain combines TRBV6-6 with TRBJ2-5, with TRBD1 matching 11 bases. Germline values: CDR1 MNHNY, CDR2 SVGAGI (reference sequence). Trimming cost V 5 bases and J 5 bases; bases outside gene matches: 7. The CDR3 is 15 residues long. The CDR3 coding sequence is TGTGCCAGCAGTCTCGGGACAGGGGGATGTGAGACCCAGTACTTC. Translated, it gives CASSLGTGGCETQYF.

The chain uses TRBV4-1 and TRBJ1-4; 11 positions match TRBD1. The J segment lost 1 base and the V segment lost 4 bases, leaving 11 bases of the junction unmatched. The CDR3 covers 19 residues. Germline values: CDR1 MGHRA, CDR2 YSYEKL. This CDR3 is CASSPRGQGAQGTNEKLFF. The CDR3 region has the DNA TGCGCCAGCAGCCCACGCGGACAGGGGGCGCAGGGAACTAATGAAAAACTGTTTTTT.

V and J are TRBV28 and TRBJ1-5; D uncertain. The CDR3 has 12 amino acids. In germline, CDR1 is MDHEN, CDR2 SYDVKM. V gave up 3 bases and J gave up 5 bases, with 5 bases separating them. CDR3 protein: CASSFPDQPQHF. The CDR3 DNA reads TGTGCCAGCAGTTTCCCGGATCAGCCCCAGCATTTT.

The chain has TRBV29-1 and TRBJ1-6; no clear D gene. V was clipped by 7 bases and J by 7 bases, with 17 bases between them. Per the germline V gene, CDR1 is SQVTM and CDR2 is ANQGSEA. CDR3 length: 14 residues. The CDR3 region is CSASEAGPNSPLHF. CDR3 in DNA: TGCAGCGCGTCGGAGGCAGGCCCCAATTCACCCCTCCACTTT.

The CDR3, as DNA: TGCGCCAGCAGCTCTCAGGGGGGACTTAGCACAGATACGCAGTATTTT. Amino acid sequence: CASSSQGGLSTDTQYF. The chain combines TRBV5-1 with TRBJ2-3; weak D call: TRBD1 (7 bases). CDR1 and CDR2 from the germline V gene are SGHRS and YFSETQ. The length of the CDR3 is 16 residues. V was cut by 3 bases and J by 0 bases, with 14 bases left in between.

The gene calls are TRBV27 and TRBJ2-3; TRBD1 agrees at 8 bases. V gave up 7 bases and J gave up 4 bases; unmatched junction bases: 16. CDR3 length: 17 amino acids. Germline-derived CDR1 and CDR2 are MNHEY and SMNVEV (reference sequence). Here the CDR3 reads CASISRRTGKGADTQYF. DNA for the CDR3: TGTGCCAGCATATCCCGTCGGACAGGGAAGGGAGCAGATACGCAGTATTTT.

The chain uses TRBV28 and TRBJ1-2; TRBD1 matches 7 bases. Germline V lookup: CDR1 MDHEN, CDR2 SYDVKM. This CDR3 contains 16 residues. Trimming at V came to 3 bases and at J to 2 bases, leaving 9 bases not matched to a gene. CDR3 coding DNA: TGTGCCAGCAGTTTCAGGCTTCAGGGGGTGAACTATGGCTACACCTTC. This sequence encodes CASSFRLQGVNYGYTF.

In regard to this clone: The junction departs from germline at one end; a sequencing error may be responsible. The gene calls are TRBV7-2 and TRBJ2-7; 7 nucleotides align to TRBD1. CDR3 length equals 11 residues. CDR1 is SGHTA and CDR2 is FQGNSA in the germline V gene. The CDR3 protein is CASSLGTGLGF. The CDR3 DNA sequence: TGTGCCAGCAGCTTAGGGACAGGACTCGGCTTC.

The rearrangement joins TRBV9 to TRBJ2-7, with 11 bases fitting TRBD1. Losses at the gene ends were 4 bases for V and 5 bases for J; bases not matched to a gene: 5. The CDR3 contains 14 residues. The germline V gene encodes CDR1 SGDLS and CDR2 YYNGEE. The CDR3 DNA follows: TGTGCCAGCAGCCCCGGGACAGGGGGGGACGAGCAGTACTTC. It codes for CASSPGTGGDEQYF.

This clone was observed a single time. J is TRBJ1-5 and V is TRBV6-1; 11 bases match TRBD1. This CDR3 is 14 amino acids long. Germline V gene sequence: CDR1 MNHNS, CDR2 SASEGT. J was trimmed by 9 bases and V by 6 bases; bases with no gene match: 7. The CDR3 coding sequence is TGTGCCAGCAGAGGACAGGGGGCAGAGCGGCCCCAGCATTTT. It encodes CASRGQGAERPQHF.

The chain carries TRBV10-3 and TRBJ2-3; a possible D gene is TRBD1 (6 bases). CDR1 and CDR2 from the germline V gene are ENHRY and SYGVKD. Trimming left V 0 bases short and J 3 bases short, with 10 bases between. CDR3 length: 15 residues. The CDR3 DNA sequence: TGTGCCATCAGTGAGTCGGGCAGGGGAACAGATACGCAGTATTTT. Protein: CAISESGRGTDTQYF.

This clone was counted between two and nine times. The chain employs TRBV18 and TRBJ1-2; D remains ambiguous. V lost 4 bases to trimming and J lost 3 bases, with 18 bases between them. Germline assignment: CDR1 KGHSH and CDR2 LQKENI. CDR3 size: 16 residues. The CDR3 bases are TGTGCCAGCTCACGAGCTAAGGAGGTGTTAGACTATGGCTACACCTTC. Amino acids: CASSRAKEVLDYGYTF. Based on the CDR3 plus reference TRBV18 and TRBJ1-2, the full variable domain is NAGVMQNPRHLVRRRGQEARLRCSPMKGHSHVYWYRQLPEEGLKFMVYLQKENIIDESGMPKERFSAEFPKEGPSILRIQQVVRGDSAAYFCASSRAKEVLDYGYTFGSGTRLTVV.

The chain employs TRBV14 and TRBJ1-2; unclear D gene. The V and J ends lost 4 bases and 4 bases respectively, with 19 bases between them. The CDR3 is made up of 16 amino acids. Germline-derived CDR1 and CDR2 are SGHDN and FVKESK. The CDR3 protein is CASSPLIREESYGYTF. The CDR3, as DNA: TGTGCCAGCAGCCCCCTGATCCGGGAAGAGTCCTATGGCTACACCTTC.

The gene calls are TRBV5-1 and TRBJ2-3, with D possibly being TRBD2 (6 bases). This CDR3 comprises 15 residues. Germline V gene sequence: CDR1 SGHRS, CDR2 YFSETQ. Trimming pared 6 bases from V and 2 bases from J, leaving 16 bases between. CDR3 bases: TGCGCCAGCACCCCCCGCCGGGACTCCACAGATACGCAGTATTTT. Translation gives CASTPRRDSTDTQYF.

The chain joins TRBV10-1 to TRBJ2-2; 7 nucleotides line up with TRBD1. Trimming took 2 bases from V and 7 from J; bases not matched to a gene: 10. Germline V gives CDR1 WNHNN, CDR2 SYGVQD (reference sequence). This CDR3 comprises 16 residues. For the CDR3, the DNA is TGCGCCAGCAGTGAGGCCAGGGACAGAACCAACGGGGAGCTGTTTTTT. Its translation: CASSEARDRTNGELFF.

The CDR3 reads CSASWTGRAFF. Here the CDR3 DNA reads TGCAGTGCCAGTTGGACAGGGCGGGCTTTCTTT. The chain has TRBV20-1 and TRBJ1-1; 8 positions agree with TRBD1. Germline loops: CDR1 DFQATT, CDR2 SNEGSKA (reference sequence). Trimming took 6 bases from V and 11 from J; bases not matched to a gene: 8. This CDR3 is built from 11 residues.

The chain is built from TRBV6-4 and TRBJ1-2; no reliable D call. Germline V CDR1 and CDR2: MRHNA, SNTAGT. The CDR3 runs 14 residues. V lost 4 bases and J 8 bases, leaving 17 bases between the germline ends. The CDR3 DNA sequence: TGTGCCAGCAGTGTGTTCCCAGGTCCCACGGGCTACACCTTC. Protein product: CASSVFPGPTGYTF.

This clone was detected only a few times. The chain employs TRBV5-1 and TRBJ1-2; D remains ambiguous. The CDR3 sequence is 14 residues long. Germline assignment: CDR1 SGHRS and CDR2 YFSETQ. Trimming shortened V by 0 bases and J by 2 bases, and 8 bases separated the two germline ends. As DNA, the CDR3 is TGCGCCAGCAGCTTGGCCCGGAGAAACTATGGCTACACCTTC. This translates into CASSLARRNYGYTF.

The chain is built from TRBV30 and TRBJ1-5, with 8 nucleotides matching TRBD1. This CDR3 has 13 residues. Germline values: CDR1 GTSNPN, CDR2 SVGIG (reference sequence). V shed 5 bases and J 3 bases; nucleotides not matched to a gene: 3. The CDR3 region has the DNA TGTGCCTGGGGACAGGGTCCCAATCAGCCCCAGCATTTT. Amino acids: CAWGQGPNQPQHF.

The chain uses TRBV2 and TRBJ2-1; 7 nucleotides line up with TRBD1. The CDR3 contains 14 residues. Trimming removed 11 bases from V and 5 bases from J; junction bases left unmatched: 12. Germline CDR1 and CDR2: SNHLY and FYNNEI. The CDR3: CAGTQGKRDNEQFF. Here the CDR3 DNA reads TGTGCCGGCACACAGGGGAAAAGGGACAATGAGCAGTTCTTC.

This clone has only a few counts. One end of the junction varies from germline; a read error may be responsible. The chain links TRBV28 to TRBJ1-2; 8 bases match TRBD1. The CDR3 consists of 17 residues. The V gene's germline CDR1 is MDHEN and CDR2 SYDVKM. This CDR3 is CASSANLGQGYDYGYIF. The CDR3 coding sequence is TGTGCCAGCAGCGCAAACCTCGGACAGGGCTATGACTATGGCTACATCTTC.

V is TRBV29-1 and J is TRBJ1-2; D ambiguous. The germline gives CDR1 SQVTM, CDR2 ANQGSEA. The CDR3 extends over 12 amino acids. V shed 2 bases and J shed 2 bases, with 6 bases lying between them. Written as DNA, the CDR3 is TGCAGCGTTGAAACTGAAAACTATGGCTACACCTTC. Protein sequence: CSVETENYGYTF.

The J gene is TRBJ1-5, the V gene TRBV5-1, with D perhaps TRBD1 (5 bases). Deletions cut 5 bases from V and 3 bases from J, with 9 bases between. Germline loops: CDR1 SGHRS, CDR2 YFSETQ. CDR3 length: 13 residues. This CDR3 is CASRGANNQPQHF. CDR3 sequence (DNA): TGCGCCAGCAGAGGGGCGAACAATCAGCCCCAGCATTTT. Variable domain in full (rest from reference TRBV5-1 and TRBJ1-5): KAGVTQTPRYLIKTRGQQVTLSCSPISGHRSVSWYQQTPGQGLQFLFEYFSETQRNKGNFPGRFSGRQFSNSRSEMNVSTLELGDSALYLCASRGANNQPQHFGDGTRLSIL.

This CDR3 reads CASSLPPGAGARANYGYTF. CDR3 nucleotide sequence: TGTGCCAGCAGCTTACCCCCAGGGGCAGGGGCGCGAGCTAACTATGGCTACACCTTC. The chain has TRBV5-6 and TRBJ1-2; possibly TRBD1 for D (6 bases). From germline, CDR1 is SGHDT and CDR2 YYEEEE. V lost 2 bases and J 0 bases, leaving 23 bases between the germline ends. This CDR3 comprises 19 residues. Filled out from reference TRBV5-6 and TRBJ1-2, the complete variable domain reads DAGVTQSPTHLIKTRGQQVTLRCSPKSGHDTVSWYQQALGQGPQFIFQYYEEEERQRGNFPDRFSGHQFPNYSSELNVNALLLGDSALYLCASSLPPGAGARANYGYTFGSGTRLTVV.